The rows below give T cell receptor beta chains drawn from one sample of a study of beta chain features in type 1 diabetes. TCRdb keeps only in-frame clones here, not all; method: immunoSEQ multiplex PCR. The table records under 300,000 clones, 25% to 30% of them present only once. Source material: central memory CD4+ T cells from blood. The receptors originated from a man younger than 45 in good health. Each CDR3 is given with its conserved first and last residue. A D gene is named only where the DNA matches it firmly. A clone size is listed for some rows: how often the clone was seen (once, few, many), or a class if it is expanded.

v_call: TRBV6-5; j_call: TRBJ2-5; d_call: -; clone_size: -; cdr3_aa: CASSYSTGRETQYF; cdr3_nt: TGTGCCAGCAGTTACTCGACAGGCCGGGAGACCCAGTACTTC
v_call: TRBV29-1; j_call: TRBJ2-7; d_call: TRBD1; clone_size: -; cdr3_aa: CSVRQGADYEQYF; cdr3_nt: TGCAGCGTTAGACAGGGGGCAGACTACGAGCAGTACTTC
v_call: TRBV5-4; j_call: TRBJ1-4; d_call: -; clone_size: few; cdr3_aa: CASSFNRDNEKLFF; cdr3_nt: TGTGCCAGCAGCTTTAACAGGGACAATGAAAAACTGTTTTTT
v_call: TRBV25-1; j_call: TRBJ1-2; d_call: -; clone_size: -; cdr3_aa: CASPKRTPQGGYGYTF; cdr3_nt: TGTGCCAGTCCAAAACGGACTCCCCAGGGCGGCTATGGCTACACCTTC
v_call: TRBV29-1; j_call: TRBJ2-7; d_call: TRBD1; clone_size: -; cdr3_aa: CSVQGQGAYEQYF; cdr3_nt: TGCAGCGTTCAAGGACAGGGGGCCTACGAGCAGTACTTC
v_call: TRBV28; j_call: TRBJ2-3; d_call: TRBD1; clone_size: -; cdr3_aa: CASSFWVTGTTDTQYF; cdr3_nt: TGTGCCAGCAGTTTTTGGGTGACAGGGACCACAGATACGCAGTATTTT
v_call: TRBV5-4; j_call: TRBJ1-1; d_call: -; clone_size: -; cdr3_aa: CASSLAWRETEAFF; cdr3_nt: TGTGCCAGCAGCTTGGCATGGCGGGAAACTGAAGCTTTCTTT
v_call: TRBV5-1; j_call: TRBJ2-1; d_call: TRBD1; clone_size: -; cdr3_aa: CASSPTTGGYEQFF; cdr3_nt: TGCGCCAGCAGCCCCACGACAGGGGGCTATGAGCAGTTCTTC
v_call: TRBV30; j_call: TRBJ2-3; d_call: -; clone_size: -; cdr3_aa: CAWTDLDTQYF; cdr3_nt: TGTGCCTGGACGGACTTAGATACGCAGTATTTT
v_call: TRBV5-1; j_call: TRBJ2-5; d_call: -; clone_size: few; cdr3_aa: CASSLAGQAGETQYF; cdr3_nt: TGCGCCAGCAGCTTGGCCGGTCAGGCGGGAGAGACCCAGTACTTC
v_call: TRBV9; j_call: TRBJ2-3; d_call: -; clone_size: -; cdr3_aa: CASSVGEKRPDTQYF; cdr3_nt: TGTGCCAGCAGCGTAGGGGAGAAGCGGCCAGATACGCAGTATTTT
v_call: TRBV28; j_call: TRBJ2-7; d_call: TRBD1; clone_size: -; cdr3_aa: CASSPGQVRTYEQYF; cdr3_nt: TGTGCCAGCAGCCCGGGACAGGTCCGGACCTACGAGCAGTACTTC
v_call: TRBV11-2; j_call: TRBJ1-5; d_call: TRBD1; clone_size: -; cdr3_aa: CASSLGQGYQPQHF; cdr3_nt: TGTGCCAGCAGCTTAGGACAGGGCTACCAGCCCCAGCATTTT
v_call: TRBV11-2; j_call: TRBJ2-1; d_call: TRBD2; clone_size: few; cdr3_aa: CASSLSSGSVGNEQFF; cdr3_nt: TGTGCCAGCAGCTTGAGTAGCGGGAGTGTAGGCAATGAGCAGTTCTTC
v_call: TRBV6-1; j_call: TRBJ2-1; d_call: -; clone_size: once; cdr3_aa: CASSEGIPPYNEQFF; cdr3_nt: TGTGCCAGCAGTGAAGGGATCCCACCCTACAATGAGCAGTTCTTC
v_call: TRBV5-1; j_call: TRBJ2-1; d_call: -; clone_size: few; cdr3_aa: CASSQSDRSYNEQFF; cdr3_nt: TGCGCCAGCAGCCAGTCGGATCGCTCCTACAATGAGCAGTTCTTC
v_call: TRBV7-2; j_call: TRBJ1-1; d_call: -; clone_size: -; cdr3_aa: CASSLFGENTEAFF; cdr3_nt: TGTGCCAGCAGCTTATTTGGGGAGAACACTGAAGCTTTCTTT
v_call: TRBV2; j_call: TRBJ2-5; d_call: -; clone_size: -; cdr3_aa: CASIEHRTAVQETQYF; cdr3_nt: TGTGCCAGCATCGAACATAGGACAGCCGTCCAAGAGACCCAGTACTTC